This passage covers 13 T cell receptor beta chains from one sample sequenced in a study of cytomegalovirus exposure and HLA in healthy donors. The PCR contained 60 Vbeta and 13 Jbeta primers. Measured with immunoSEQ multiplex PCR; TCRdb has only the in-frame clones, and not every one. This sample's clone table lists over 65,000 clones. Sequenced material: PBMCs. These receptors were collected from a man aged 25-45 years in good health and CMV-seronegative.

The V call is TRBV6-1, the J call TRBJ1-2, with a weak D call TRBD1 (6 bases). Trimming removed 8 bases from V and 4 bases from J, with 17 bases in between. Germline CDR1 reads MNHNS; CDR2 reads SASEGT. The CDR3 is 14 amino acids. In DNA form, the CDR3 reads TGTGCCAGCGTCTTTGCACAGGGAATCTATGGCTACACCTTC. It yields the protein CASVFAQGIYGYTF.

The chain couples TRBV6-5 to TRBJ2-1, with a tentative D call TRBD2 (6 bases). The CDR3 is 14 residues long. CDR1 and CDR2 from the germline V gene are MNHEY and SVGAGI. V lost 1 base and J 7 bases, leaving 11 bases between the germline ends. CDR3 DNA: TGTGCCAGCAGTTACTGGGCGACTAGAAATGAGCAGTTCTTC. As protein: CASSYWATRNEQFF.

J is TRBJ2-2 and V is TRBV6-1; TRBD2 aligns across 9 bases. Germline V lookup: CDR1 MNHNS, CDR2 SASEGT. The CDR3 is 15 residues long. V was pared by 0 bases and J by 6 bases, with 2 bases of the junction left unmatched. The CDR3 protein is CASSEARGGAGELFF. The CDR3 DNA is TGTGCCAGCAGTGAAGCTCGCGGGGGGGCCGGGGAGCTGTTTTTT.

The rearrangement links TRBV10-3 to TRBJ1-1; 8 nucleotides agree with TRBD1. The junction had 24 bases not matched to a gene; V was cut back by 0 bases and J by 3 bases. Germline lookup yields CDR1 ENHRY and CDR2 SYGVKD. The CDR3 sequence is 22 residues long. The CDR3 nucleotides are TGTGCCATCAGTGAGTCGAAAGGGGCCGCTAGACAGGGGCTAACGTCGGACACTGAAGCTTTCTTT. This codes for CAISESKGAARQGLTSDTEAFF.

The chain uses TRBV2 and TRBJ2-5, with D unresolved. V was shortened by 2 bases and J by 2 bases, with 6 bases between the two germline ends. The CDR3 sequence is 13 residues long. From germline, CDR1 is SNHLY and CDR2 FYNNEI. The CDR3 region has the DNA TGTGCCAGCAGTGAACTTTCTCAAGAGACCCAGTACTTC. Protein product: CASSELSQETQYF.

Details on this clone: Germline is not matched at one junction end, which may reflect a read error. Other DNA sequences in this sample translate to the same CDR3. This rearrangement joins TRBV11-2 to TRBJ2-7, with 7 bases that match TRBD1. Germline loops: CDR1 SGHAT, CDR2 FQNNGV. The CDR3 spans 15 residues. CDR3 bases: TGCGCCAGCAGCTCCTTGACAGGGCCCTTTCGGGAGCAGTACTTC. Translation gives CASSSLTGPFREQYF. Variable domain in full (rest from reference TRBV11-2 and TRBJ2-7): EAGVAQSPRYKIIEKRQSVAFWCNPISGHATLYWYQQILGQGPKLLIQFQNNGVVDDSQLPKDRFSAERLKGVDSTLKIQPAKLEDSAVYLCASSSLTGPFREQYFGPGTRLTVT.

The chain employs TRBV11-2 and TRBJ2-7; 12 nucleotides agree with TRBD2. Germline trimming cut 2 bases from V and 3 bases from J; bases unmatched to any gene: 5. There are 16 residues in the CDR3. Germline CDR1 reads SGHAT; CDR2 reads FQNNGV. The CDR3 spells CASSLRTSGVVYEQYF. The CDR3 coding sequence is TGTGCCAGCAGCTTAAGGACTAGCGGGGTCGTCTACGAGCAGTACTTC. The whole variable domain, remainder taken from reference TRBV11-2 and TRBJ2-7, is EAGVAQSPRYKIIEKRQSVAFWCNPISGHATLYWYQQILGQGPKLLIQFQNNGVVDDSQLPKDRFSAERLKGVDSTLKIQPAKLEDSAVYLCASSLRTSGVVYEQYFGPGTRLTVT.

The chain carries TRBV30 and TRBJ1-2; D is undetermined. V was shortened by 0 bases and J by 3 bases, with 14 bases between the two germline ends. CDR1 is GTSNPN, CDR2 SVGIG, per germline (reference sequence). The CDR3 sequence is 15 residues long. The CDR3 reads CAWSVLAGYDYGYTF. CDR3 in DNA: TGTGCCTGGAGTGTACTAGCGGGGTACGACTATGGCTACACCTTC.

This sequence joins TRBV18 and TRBJ1-2, with D maybe TRBD1 (5 bases). Per the germline V gene, CDR1 is KGHSH and CDR2 is LQKENI. There are 13 residues in the CDR3. With 5 bases removed from V and 7 bases from J, the gap between germline ends came to 14 bases. For the CDR3, the DNA is TGTGCCAGCTCAAATGAAGGGGTGGGTGGCTACACCTTC. This encodes CASSNEGVGGYTF.

The V gene is TRBV4-3, the J gene TRBJ1-3, with D unclear. Trimming took 4 bases from V and 2 from J, leaving 18 bases between them. The length of the CDR3 is 17 residues. The germline V gene has CDR1 LGHNA and CDR2 YSLEER. Written as DNA, the CDR3 is TGCGCCAGCAGCCCTCAACCGGGGAGGGAAGCTGGAAACACCATATATTTT. Translated: CASSPQPGREAGNTIYF.

The V and J genes are TRBV29-1 and TRBJ2-1, with 7 bases that match TRBD2. V was pared by 4 bases and J by 1 base, with 16 bases of the junction left unmatched. The CDR3 loop spans 18 amino acids. Germline CDR1 SQVTM, CDR2 ANQGSEA. The DNA for the CDR3 is TGCAGCGTTGTGAAGGATGCGGCTAGCGGATCTTCCTACAATGAGCAGTTCTTC. Translation: CSVVKDAASGSSYNEQFF.

The CDR3 nucleotides read TGCGCCAGCAGCTTGTTCAGGGCAACTAATGAAAAACTGTTTTTT. Translating it yields CASSLFRATNEKLFF. The chain links TRBV5-1 to TRBJ1-4; the D gene is possibly TRBD1 (5 bases). This CDR3 is 15 amino acids long. The V end was cut by 1 base, the J end by 0 bases, with 7 bases between. Per the germline V gene, CDR1 is SGHRS and CDR2 is YFSETQ. Looking up the rest from reference TRBV5-1 and TRBJ1-4 gives the full variable domain: KAGVTQTPRYLIKTRGQQVTLSCSPISGHRSVSWYQQTPGQGLQFLFEYFSETQRNKGNFPGRFSGRQFSNSRSEMNVSTLELGDSALYLCASSLFRATNEKLFFGSGTQLSVL.

J is TRBJ1-2 and V is TRBV19; TRBD1 matches at 9 bases. J gave up 4 bases and V 5 bases, and 8 bases lay outside the gene matches. Germline V gene sequence: CDR1 LNHDA, CDR2 SQIVND (reference sequence). The CDR3 is made up of 15 amino acids. The CDR3 DNA is TGTGCCAGTAGTCCCTGGACAGGGGACTCCTATGGCTACACCTTC. Encoded protein: CASSPWTGDSYGYTF. The full variable domain, its missing parts supplied by reference TRBV19 and TRBJ1-2, is DGGITQSPKYLFRKEGQNVTLSCEQNLNHDAMYWYRQDPGQGLRLIYYSQIVNDFQKGDIAEGYSVSREKKESFPLTVTSAQKNPTAFYLCASSPWTGDSYGYTFGSGTRLTVV.